Detailed here is one TCR beta chain. The assay was immunoSEQ multiplex PCR, and TCRdb's table has in-frame clones only and misses some. The sample holds roughly 20,000 clones. This record comes from a study of T cells in women clearing cervical HPV infection. The TCR was taken from a woman aged 18 to 69 with a cervical HPV16 infection that either progressed to CIN3+ or cleared (not recorded which). The source material was blood buffy coat.

The CDR3 bases that were read are TGTGCCAGCTGCCGAGAAAGACTCCACGAC. Translating gives CASCRERLHD. In full, the CDR3 reads CASCRERLHDYTF. The chain carries TRBV2 and TRBJ1-2, with D uncertain. The CDR3 end falls 3 residues outside the read, so it is completed with the germline J gene. Germline-derived CDR1 and CDR2 are SNHLY and FYNNEI. The CDR3 spans 13 residues.